A single sample is the source of the 20 T cell receptor beta chains below, sequenced in a study of blood T cell repertoires in COVID-19. Method: immunoSEQ multiplex PCR; TCRdb's copy keeps in-frame clones and lacks some. The table records 140,000 or so clones, around 89% of them present only once. Sequencing was carried out using peripheral blood. The receptors shown here come from a woman aged 55-70 years with active COVID-19.

This chain links TRBV7-2 with TRBJ1-2, with a weak D call TRBD1 (6 bases). With 1 base removed from V and 3 bases from J, the gap between germline ends came to 12 bases. This CDR3 contains 15 residues. In germline, CDR1 is SGHTA, CDR2 FQGNSA. The CDR3: CASSLGGLLDYGYTF. The DNA of the CDR3 is TGTGCCAGCAGCTTAGGGGGGCTTTTGGACTATGGCTACACCTTC. Supplemented by reference TRBV7-2 and TRBJ1-2, the full variable domain reads GAGVSQSPSNKVTEKGKDVELRCDPISGHTALYWYRQSLGQGLEFLIYFQGNSAPDKSGLPSDRFSAERTGGSVSTLTIQRTQQEDSAVYLCASSLGGLLDYGYTFGSGTRLTVV.

This clone was seen a handful of times. The chain uses TRBV4-1 and TRBJ2-6; 7 bases are shared with TRBD1. There are 17 residues in the CDR3. Germline CDR1 MGHRA, CDR2 YSYEKL. Trimming took 2 bases from V and 1 from J; bases not matched to a gene: 5. CDR3 protein: CASSQTEQGSGANVLTF. The CDR3 nucleotides are TGCGCCAGCAGCCAAACCGAACAGGGGTCTGGGGCCAACGTCCTGACTTTC.

The J gene is TRBJ1-2, the V gene TRBV10-3; TRBD1 agrees at 10 bases. This CDR3 is built from 13 residues. CDR1 ENHRY and CDR2 SYGVKD come from the germline V gene. V lost 5 bases to trimming and J lost 7 bases; unmatched junction nucleotides: 4. CDR3 in amino acids: CAISPGTGVGYTF. For the CDR3, the DNA is TGTGCCATCAGTCCCGGGACAGGGGTTGGCTACACCTTC.

V is TRBV27 and J is TRBJ1-4, with TRBD1 matching 7 bases. The length of the CDR3 is 14 residues. After removal of 3 bases from V and 8 bases from J, the junction contained 6 bases not matched to a gene. Germline CDR1 reads MNHEY; CDR2 reads SMNVEV (reference sequence). CDR3 nucleotides: TGTGCCAGCAGTTTGGTAGGGGGCATGGAAAAACTGTTTTTT. It codes for CASSLVGGMEKLFF.

V usage is TRBV9 and J usage is TRBJ1-4; 7 bases are a match to TRBD1. The CDR3 is made up of 16 amino acids. The V segment lost 2 bases and the J segment 4 bases; nucleotides outside the gene matches: 8. Germline V gene lookup returns CDR1 SGDLS and CDR2 YYNGEE. Here the CDR3 reads CASSVSPDRVNEKLFF. The CDR3, as DNA: TGTGCCAGCAGCGTTAGCCCCGACAGGGTTAATGAAAAACTGTTTTTT.

The rearrangement links TRBV5-1 to TRBJ1-1; TRBD1 matches 7 bases. Germline V lookup: CDR1 SGHRS, CDR2 YFSETQ. The CDR3 is made up of 16 amino acids. V lost 0 bases, J lost 4 bases, and 9 bases stayed unmatched. This chain's CDR3 is CASSLEQGQYSTEAFF. The CDR3 DNA is TGCGCCAGCAGCTTGGAACAGGGGCAATATTCCACTGAAGCTTTCTTT.

Only a few counts were recorded for this clone. The chain carries TRBV28 and TRBJ1-3; D is perhaps TRBD1 (5 bases). The CDR3 spans 13 residues. Trimming shortened V by 6 bases and J by 0 bases, and 6 bases separated the two germline ends. In germline, CDR1 is MDHEN, CDR2 SYDVKM. CDR3 sequence: CASSDSSGNTIYF. The DNA of the CDR3 is TGTGCCAGCAGCGACAGCTCTGGAAACACCATATATTTT.

This sequence joins TRBV5-1 and TRBJ1-2, with TRBD1 identical over 11 bases. The germline CDR1 and CDR2 sequences are SGHRS and YFSETQ. Germline trimming cut 4 bases from V and 6 bases from J; bases unmatched to any gene: 8. This CDR3 comprises 15 residues. As DNA, the CDR3 is TGCGCCAGCAGCCGGGGGCCGGGACAGGGGGATGGCTACACCTTC. Its translation: CASSRGPGQGDGYTF.

A single count supports this clone. V is TRBV21-1 and J is TRBJ1-5; TRBD1, the table's D call, lacks a check against the DNA. TRBV21-1 represents a pseudogene. The CDR3 has 15 amino acids. The CDR3 DNA reads TGTGCCAGCAGCAGATTTGGCCCACATCATCAGCCCCAGCATTTT. It yields the protein CASSRFGPHHQPQHF.

This chain uses TRBV27 with TRBJ2-7, with TRBD2 matching 12 bases. CDR3 length: 15 residues. Germline V CDR1 and CDR2: MNHEY, SMNVEV (reference sequence). With V trimmed by 3 bases and J by 6 bases, 6 bases remained unmatched. CDR3 loop: CASSFLAGGPLEQYF. CDR3 sequence (DNA): TGTGCCAGCAGTTTCCTAGCGGGAGGGCCTCTCGAGCAGTACTTC.

The rearrangement joins TRBV28 to TRBJ2-7; 9 positions match TRBD2. The trim removed 6 bases at V and 2 bases at J, leaving 20 bases unmatched. This CDR3 contains 19 residues. The germline V gene has CDR1 MDHEN and CDR2 SYDVKM. The CDR3 loop is CASRGPRGRIGGRAYEQYF. The CDR3 DNA follows: TGTGCCAGCAGGGGTCCAAGGGGGCGGATTGGCGGGAGGGCCTACGAGCAGTACTTC.

The chain carries TRBV6-6 and TRBJ1-5; 12 nucleotides align to TRBD1. After removal of 4 bases from V and 6 bases from J, the junction contained 4 bases not matched to a gene. Germline V gene data show CDR1 as MNHNY and CDR2 as SVGAGI (reference sequence). The CDR3 contains 15 residues. The CDR3 DNA is TGTGCCAGCAGTTGGGGACAGGGGGCAGGTCAGCCCCAGCATTTT. Protein sequence: CASSWGQGAGQPQHF.

This clone showed up just a few times. V and J are TRBV5-5 and TRBJ2-7; no definite D call. Germline CDR1 is SGHKS and CDR2 is YYEKEE (reference sequence). Trimming shortened V by 0 bases and J by 2 bases, and 6 bases separated the two germline ends. The CDR3 contains 13 residues. This CDR3 is CASSLAVTYEQYF. CDR3 coding DNA: TGTGCCAGCAGCTTGGCAGTCACCTACGAGCAGTACTTC. Based on the CDR3 plus reference TRBV5-5 and TRBJ2-7, the full variable domain is DAGVTQSPTHLIKTRGQQVTLRCSPISGHKSVSWYQQVLGQGPQFIFQYYEKEERGRGNFPDRFSARQFPNYSSELNVNALLLGDSALYLCASSLAVTYEQYFGPGTRLTVT.

V usage is TRBV30 and J usage is TRBJ2-7; 11 bases are shared with TRBD2. Looked up from germline, CDR1 is GTSNPN and CDR2 is SVGIG (reference sequence). Trimming cost V 2 bases and J 2 bases; bases outside gene matches: 2. The CDR3 is 14 residues long. As DNA, the CDR3 is TGTGCCTGGAGTATAGCGGGAGGGGCCTACGAGCAGTACTTC. This sequence encodes CAWSIAGGAYEQYF.

The V and J genes are TRBV28 and TRBJ1-1; no reliable D call. The V end was cut by 5 bases, the J end by 0 bases, with 16 bases between. The CDR3 extends over 16 amino acids. CDR1 is MDHEN, CDR2 SYDVKM, per germline. The CDR3, as DNA: TGTGCCAGCAGTAAGAGAGGCATTCCCATGAACACTGAAGCTTTCTTT. Residues: CASSKRGIPMNTEAFF. The whole variable domain, remainder taken from reference TRBV28 and TRBJ1-1, is DVKVTQSSRYLVKRTGEKVFLECVQDMDHENMFWYRQDPGLGLRLIYFSYDVKMKEKGDIPEGYSVSREKKERFSLILESASTNQTSMYLCASSKRGIPMNTEAFFGQGTRLTVV.

This clone occurred once. The chain couples TRBV28 to TRBJ2-7; D might be TRBD2 (5 bases). Germline V gives CDR1 MDHEN, CDR2 SYDVKM. The CDR3 length is 13 residues. V gave up 4 bases and J gave up 5 bases, with 12 bases separating them. The CDR3 region has the DNA TGTGCCAGCAGTTGGGGAGAACCCAACGAGCAGTACTTC. Protein sequence: CASSWGEPNEQYF. The whole variable domain, remainder taken from reference TRBV28 and TRBJ2-7, is DVKVTQSSRYLVKRTGEKVFLECVQDMDHENMFWYRQDPGLGLRLIYFSYDVKMKEKGDIPEGYSVSREKKERFSLILESASTNQTSMYLCASSWGEPNEQYFGPGTRLTVT.

The chain joins TRBV19 to TRBJ1-1; D gene unclear. Trimming took off 3 bases at V and 1 base at J, with 12 bases between the two ends. This CDR3 comprises 15 residues. Germline V CDR1 and CDR2: LNHDA, SQIVND (reference sequence). Here the CDR3 DNA reads TGTGCCAGTAGTATGATTGTTGGAGAGAACACTGAAGCTTTCTTT. It is translated as CASSMIVGENTEAFF.

The V gene is TRBV19, the J gene TRBJ2-3; D is possibly TRBD1 (5 bases). The germline gives CDR1 LNHDA, CDR2 SQIVND (reference sequence). The CDR3 sequence is 12 residues long. Trimming pared 10 bases from V and 0 bases from J, leaving 8 bases between. CDR3 sequence: CATRQSTDTQYF. CDR3 in DNA: TGTGCCACGAGACAGAGCACAGATACGCAGTATTTT. The whole variable domain, filled in from reference TRBV19 and TRBJ2-3, reads DGGITQSPKYLFRKEGQNVTLSCEQNLNHDAMYWYRQDPGQGLRLIYYSQIVNDFQKGDIAEGYSVSREKKESFPLTVTSAQKNPTAFYLCATRQSTDTQYFGPGTRLTVL.

This sequence joins TRBV7-2 and TRBJ2-1; no reliable D call. V was shortened by 2 bases and J by 7 bases, with 6 bases between the two germline ends. The CDR3 loop spans 12 amino acids. Per the germline V gene, CDR1 is SGHTA and CDR2 is FQGNSA. The CDR3 protein is CASSLPSNEQFF. DNA for the CDR3: TGTGCCAGCAGCTTACCGAGTAATGAGCAGTTCTTC.

The J gene is TRBJ2-2, the V gene TRBV9; 10 bases align to TRBD2. V lost 0 bases, J lost 1 base, and 6 bases stayed unmatched. This CDR3 region has 18 residues. CDR1 is SGDLS, CDR2 YYNGEE, per germline. CDR3 sequence: CASSVGIASGGNTGELFF. The CDR3, as DNA: TGTGCCAGCAGCGTAGGAATCGCTAGCGGGGGGAACACCGGGGAGCTGTTTTTT. The whole variable domain, filled in from reference TRBV9 and TRBJ2-2, reads DSGVTQTPKHLITATGQRVTLRCSPRSGDLSVYWYQQSLDQGLQFLIQYYNGEERAKGNILERFSAQQFPDLHSELNLSSLELGDSALYFCASSVGIASGGNTGELFFGEGSRLTVL.